These T cell receptor beta chains were read from a single sample in a study of T cells in narcolepsy. TCRdb keeps only in-frame clones here, not all; method: immunoSEQ multiplex PCR. The data show about 30,000 clones, with about three quarters seen just once and 1.2% held by the top ten. Sample: CD45RA- memory CD4+ T cells from PBMCs. The receptors were sampled from a human donor with narcolepsy. The conserved cysteine and the conserved F or W are not part of the CDR3 here. The size entry is marked missing in some rows and otherwise reads once, few, many or a size class.

CDR3 protein,clone size,V gene
AISADRGPYEQY,NA,TRBV10-3
ASSLEVAGELF,NA,TRBV19
ASSPMGRSYHEQY,NA,TRBV9
ASGRGGKNSPLH,NA,TRBV6-5
SVQTGEEKLF,NA,TRBV29-1
ASSVATSGEQY,NA,TRBV9
ASSYDRGYGYT,NA,TRBV6-6
ASSVGDGPSPLH,NA,TRBV2
AWSGDGEAF,NA,TRBV30
ASSELVITRGYT,NA,TRBV2
ASSLKSGLDEKLF,NA,TRBV7-9
ASSLVGQSYGYT,few,TRBV5-6
ASSPGLARAYNEQF,NA,TRBV2
SVGWQGYGNTEAF,NA,TRBV29-1
ASSTRDRGNTIY,NA,TRBV6-5
ASSPIKHYGYT,NA,TRBV19
ASSQGAFTYQETQY,NA,TRBV4-1
ASSLGTLFTDTQY,NA,TRBV5-1
ASSSERAAAYNEQF,NA,TRBV5-4
ASSIFDSITSNQPQH,NA,TRBV19
ASSAAGGNFGELF,NA,TRBV2
ASSEGGGSSYNEQF,NA,TRBV5-1
ASSIPGDNSPLH,few,TRBV19
ASSRTDLTQY,NA,TRBV5-6
AWSQSRAELF,once,TRBV30
TSSLGGSKVGQF,few,TRBV1
SVGQGADRTEAF,few,TRBV29-1
ASSRTGMGYT,NA,TRBV6-5
ASSYSVGYT,NA,TRBV6-6
ASRRSSYEQY,NA,TRBV6-5
AWSKGGPPYEQY,NA,TRBV30
AWYLGDTQY,NA,TRBV30
ASSGQGAPGEKLF,NA,TRBV27
ASSLGGPYGGLQY,NA,TRBV11-3
ASSPDRAETQY,NA,TRBV7-3
ASSDRGRAGYT,NA,TRBV6-1
ASSSPGQGYEKLF,few,TRBV19
ATRYEQF,NA,TRBV15
ASSNSLGGAKDTQY,NA,TRBV6-5
SVGQNLNYGYT,NA,TRBV29-1
ASSGRWMPNTEAF,NA,TRBV11-2
ASSYSPRGGSGANVLT,NA,TRBV6-7
ASSSTGNTEAF,NA,TRBV19